The 15 T cell receptor beta chains below come from one sample, sequenced in a study of T cells in Graves' hyperthyroidism and ophthalmopathy. The CDR3 regions of TCR beta were amplified from RNA transcripts. Primed by the HTBI set, a first-round RT-PCR was run on the TCR CDR3. TCRdb analysed the multiplex PCR reads with MiXCR anew, one entry per CDR3 protein. The table lists hundreds of thousands of distinct CDR3 sequences, 15% to 20% of them singletons. Sample: blood. Receptors were obtained from a man aged 40-49 years with Graves' hyperthyroidism.

This clonotype was observed at least ten times. The chain joins TRBV29-1 to TRBJ2-7; D possibly corresponds to TRBD2 (5 bases). The CDR3 has 14 amino acids. V lost 7 bases and J 0 bases, leaving 16 bases between the germline ends. Per germline, CDR1 SQVTM and CDR2 ANQGSEA. The CDR3 reads CSASIGGSSYEQYF. CDR3 DNA sequence: TGCAGCGCTAGTATTGGAGGCAGCTCCTACGAGCAGTACTTC.

The chain combines TRBV7-2 with TRBJ2-6; 8 bases align to TRBD1. The V gene's germline CDR1 is SGHTA and CDR2 FQGNSA. V lost 2 bases, J lost 1 base, and 13 bases stayed unmatched. The CDR3 loop spans 20 amino acids. The CDR3 DNA follows: TGTGCCAGCAGCTTACCCCATTGGGCAGGGGGCTCGTCTGGGGCCAACGTCCTGACTTTC. It specifies CASSLPHWAGGSSGANVLTF.

The J gene is TRBJ1-2, the V gene TRBV5-4; unclear D gene. Germline V gene lookup returns CDR1 SGHNT and CDR2 YYREEE (reference sequence). The CDR3 is made up of 13 amino acids. Trimming took 1 base from V and 8 from J, leaving 12 bases between them. The DNA of the CDR3 is TGTGCCAGCAGCTTGTTGTCCGCTTCCGGCTACACCTTC. It translates to CASSLLSASGYTF.

Only a few counts were recorded for this clonotype. The V gene is TRBV18, the J gene TRBJ1-4; D possibly corresponds to TRBD1 (5 bases). Germline V CDR1 and CDR2: KGHSH, LQKENI. The CDR3 loop spans 14 amino acids. Trimming left V 3 bases short and J 4 bases short, with 9 bases between. CDR3 bases: TGTGCCAGCTCACCCCGGGACGGTAATGAAAAACTGTTTTTT. Translation gives CASSPRDGNEKLFF.

This clonotype came up a few times. The chain joins TRBV14 to TRBJ2-3, with TRBD2 as a possible D gene (5 bases). CDR3 length equals 18 residues. Looked up from germline, CDR1 is SGHDN and CDR2 is FVKESK. V lost 0 bases and J lost 3, with 19 bases in between. The CDR3 spells CASSQETGPRRRTDTQYF. For the CDR3, the DNA is TGTGCCAGCAGCCAAGAAACGGGTCCCCGGAGGAGGACAGATACGCAGTATTTT.

This clonotype was counted at least ten times. The V and J genes are TRBV15 and TRBJ2-1; 7 bases map to TRBD2. This CDR3 contains 11 residues. Germline CDR1 reads LNHNV; CDR2 reads YYDKDF (reference sequence). J gave up 9 bases and V 8 bases, and 4 bases lay outside the gene matches. CDR3 sequence: CATGGGAEQFF. The CDR3 DNA sequence: TGTGCCACCGGGGGGGGAGCTGAGCAGTTCTTC.

The V call is TRBV6-2 or TRBV6-3, the J call TRBJ1-4; D perhaps matches TRBD1 (5 bases). This CDR3 spans 15 amino acids. CDR1 is MNHEY and CDR2 is SVGEGT in the germline V gene. V was pared by 10 bases and J by 2 bases, with 17 bases between. The CDR3 coding sequence is TGTGCCACAAAAGTTATGGGGGATACTAATGAAAAACTGTTTTTT. It codes for CATKVMGDTNEKLFF.

This clonotype was recorded at least ten times. V and J are TRBV7-6 and TRBJ2-5, with 10 bases aligning to TRBD1. V lost 4 bases to trimming and J lost 4 bases; unmatched junction nucleotides: 9. The germline V gene has CDR1 SGHVS and CDR2 FNYEAQ. The CDR3 contains 16 residues. CDR3 nucleotides: TGTGCCAGCAGCTCTAGGAGACAGGGGGCGGGAGAGACCCAGTACTTC. Translating gives CASSSRRQGAGETQYF.

This clonotype is labeled medium-sized. The chain employs TRBV6-1 and TRBJ2-7, with 11 bases aligning to TRBD2. Germline loops: CDR1 MNHNS, CDR2 SASEGT. This CDR3 region has 15 residues. The V and J ends lost 2 bases and 0 bases, in that order; junction bases with no gene match: 0. The CDR3 reads CASSELAGGSYEQYF. For the CDR3, the DNA is TGTGCCAGCAGTGAACTAGCGGGGGGCTCCTACGAGCAGTACTTC.

In this sample, this clonotype turned up many times. V usage is TRBV6-2 or TRBV6-3 and J usage is TRBJ2-7; TRBD1 agrees at 8 bases. The CDR3 consists of 13 residues. With V trimmed by 7 bases and J by 6 bases, 8 bases remained unmatched. The V gene's germline CDR1 is MNHEY and CDR2 SVGEGT. The CDR3 protein is CASTIRDRSEQYF. In DNA, the CDR3 is TGTGCCAGCACCATTCGGGACAGGTCCGAGCAGTACTTC.

Many counts were recorded for this clonotype. In DNA, the CDR3 is TGTGCCAGCATCCGTATCTCGATTGGGAAGAGGGACACTGAAGCTTTCTTT. This gives the protein CASIRISIGKRDTEAFF. This chain joins TRBV27 and TRBJ1-1; D gene uncertain. The CDR3 is 17 residues long. From germline, CDR1 is MNHEY and CDR2 SMNVEV (reference sequence). V lost 7 bases, J lost 3 bases, and 24 bases lay in between.

In this sample, this clonotype turned up many times. The chain has TRBV28 and TRBJ1-1; 8 positions match TRBD1. The junction had 10 bases not matched to a gene; V was cut back by 5 bases and J by 5 bases. CDR1 MDHEN and CDR2 SYDVKM come from the germline V gene. The CDR3 runs 15 residues. CDR3 sequence: CASSQMTGAITEAFF. Here the CDR3 DNA reads TGTGCCAGCAGTCAAATGACAGGGGCGATAACTGAAGCTTTCTTT.

This clonotype was observed a handful of times. The CDR3 DNA reads as TGTGCCAGCAGTTACCCCTACACCGGGGAGCTGTTTTTT. It is translated as CASSYPYTGELFF. This sequence joins TRBV6-6 and TRBJ2-2, with D uncertain. Germline values: CDR1 MNHNY, CDR2 SVGAGI (reference sequence). Deletions cut 2 bases from V and 3 bases from J, with 4 bases between. There are 13 residues in the CDR3.

This clonotype was counted a few times. The gene calls are TRBV19 and TRBJ1-5; the match to TRBD1 covers 8 bases. CDR3 length: 14 residues. Germline V gene sequence: CDR1 LNHDA, CDR2 SQIVND (reference sequence). Trimming took 8 bases from V and 2 from J; bases not matched to a gene: 5. The CDR3 nucleotides read TGTGCCAGTGTAGACAGGGGCGGCAATCAGCCCCAGCATTTT. This translates into CASVDRGGNQPQHF. Using reference TRBV19 and TRBJ1-5 for the parts outside the CDR3, the full variable domain is DGGITQSPKYLFRKEGQNVTLSCEQNLNHDAMYWYRQDPGQGLRLIYYSQIVNDFQKGDIAEGYSVSREKKESFPLTVTSAQKNPTAFYLCASVDRGGNQPQHFGDGTRLSIL.

V is TRBV2 and J is TRBJ2-7; D perhaps matches TRBD1 (8 bases). The CDR3 is made up of 15 amino acids. The germline V and J ends were trimmed by 4 bases and 6 bases, with 19 bases remaining between them. Germline CDR1 SNHLY, CDR2 FYNNEI. CDR3 DNA: TGTGCCAGCAGTGTATACAGGGGGGGGACCAGCGAGCAGTACTTC. It codes for CASSVYRGGTSEQYF.